The 5 T cell receptor beta chains below all came from one sample that was sequenced in a study of cytomegalovirus exposure and HLA in healthy donors. This PCR relied on a set of 60 Vbeta primers and 13 Jbeta primers. Sequencing was performed with immunoSEQ multiplex PCR; in TCRdb, only in-frame clones are kept and a portion is missing. This repertoire comprises approximately 120,000 clones; its ten largest clones make up approximately 2.6%. Sequences were obtained from PBMCs. The receptors derive from a man between 25 and 39 years old in good health and CMV-seronegative.

The chain joins TRBV28 to TRBJ1-4, with 7 nucleotides matching TRBD1. The germline V gene encodes CDR1 MDHEN and CDR2 SYDVKM. CDR3 length equals 15 residues. The J segment lost 4 bases and the V segment lost 4 bases, leaving 6 bases of the junction unmatched. CDR3 in DNA: TGTGCCAGCAGTTCCTGGACAGGCAATAATGAAAAACTGTTTTTT. It yields the protein CASSSWTGNNEKLFF.

The J gene is TRBJ1-1, the V gene TRBV27; possibly TRBD1 for D (5 bases). Germline assignment: CDR1 MNHEY and CDR2 SMNVEV (reference sequence). Trimming took off 3 bases at V and 4 bases at J, with 15 bases between the two ends. The length of the CDR3 is 15 residues. Here the CDR3 reads CASSFFGGGGTEAFF. CDR3 nucleotides: TGTGCCAGCAGTTTCTTCGGGGGGGGAGGCACTGAAGCTTTCTTT.

This rearrangement joins TRBV19 to TRBJ2-5; D is possibly TRBD2 (6 bases). The germline V and J ends were trimmed by 5 bases and 4 bases, with 17 bases remaining between them. CDR3 length equals 15 residues. Germline V gives CDR1 LNHDA, CDR2 SQIVND (reference sequence). CDR3 sequence reads: CASSRVRLGGETQYF. The CDR3 region has the DNA TGTGCCAGTAGTCGCGTCAGACTGGGGGGAGAGACCCAGTACTTC.

This sequence joins TRBV4-2 and TRBJ1-2; the match to TRBD1 covers 10 bases. Germline trimming cut 6 bases from V and 4 bases from J; bases unmatched to any gene: 8. The CDR3 loop spans 15 amino acids. Germline values: CDR1 LGHNA, CDR2 YNFKEQ. CDR3 in DNA: TGTGCCAGCAGAGGGGGGACAGGGGACGGCTATGGCTACACCTTC. It is translated as CASRGGTGDGYGYTF.

The chain links TRBV5-4 to TRBJ2-1; 7 bases line up with TRBD2. The CDR3 is made up of 17 amino acids. The V gene's germline CDR1 is SGHNT and CDR2 YYREEE (reference sequence). Trimming removed 3 bases from V and 8 bases from J; junction bases left unmatched: 17. CDR3 loop: CASSWMGGRPTLDEQFF. DNA of the CDR3: TGTGCCAGCAGCTGGATGGGAGGGAGGCCCACACTGGATGAGCAGTTCTTC.